This T cell receptor beta chain came from a study of cytomegalovirus exposure and HLA in healthy donors. Study results and caveats: Reported results showed that the classifier diagnosed cytomegalovirus status with high specificity and sensitivity.

In the PCR, 60 Vbeta and 13 Jbeta primers were used. Assay: immunoSEQ multiplex PCR; the TCRdb copy retains only in-frame clones and omits some. Of hundreds of thousands of clones in the sample, around 80% were seen once. This CDR3 is 15 amino acids long. The junction had 5 bases not matched to a gene; V was cut back by 5 bases and J by 1 base. CDR1 and CDR2 (germline): SGHTA, FQGNSA. This clone was seen a few times. Its antigen remains unidentified. Sequenced input: PBMCs. The receptor's source is a woman in her thirties or forties in good health and CMV-seronegative. V gene TRBV7-2 combines with J gene TRBJ2-5; TRBD2 aligns across 9 bases. CDR3 coding DNA: TGTGCCAGCAGCCCACTTAGCGGGGGCCAAGAGACCCAGTACTTC. This gives the protein CASSPLSGGQETQYF.